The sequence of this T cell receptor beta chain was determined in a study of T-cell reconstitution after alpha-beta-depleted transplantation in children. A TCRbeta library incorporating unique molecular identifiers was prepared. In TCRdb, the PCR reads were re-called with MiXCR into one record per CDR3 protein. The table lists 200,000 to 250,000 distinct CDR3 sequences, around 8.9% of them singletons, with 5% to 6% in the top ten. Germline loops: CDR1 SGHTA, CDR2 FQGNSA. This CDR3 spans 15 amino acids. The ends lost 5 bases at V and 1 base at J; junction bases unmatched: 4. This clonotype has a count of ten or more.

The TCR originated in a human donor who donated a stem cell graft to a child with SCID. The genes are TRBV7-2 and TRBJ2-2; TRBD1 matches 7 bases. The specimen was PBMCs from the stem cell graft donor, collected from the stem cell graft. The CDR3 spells CASSERTGNTGELFF. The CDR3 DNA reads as TGTGCCAGCAGCGAAAGGACAGGGAACACCGGGGAGCTGTTTTTT.